This T cell receptor beta chain was captured in a study of cytomegalovirus exposure and HLA in healthy donors. The overall study: Approximately 180 million T cells yielded approximately 100 million unique TCR beta sequences, as an earlier analysis found.

Trimming cost V 3 bases and J 4 bases; bases outside gene matches: 1. The germline V gene encodes CDR1 SGHNT and CDR2 YENEEA. The CDR3 consists of 16 residues. Healthy donors of bone marrow made up the group. As to this clone: Its specificity is not known.

The PCR used 60 Vbeta and 13 Jbeta primers. Profiling relied on immunoSEQ multiplex PCR, and the TCRdb table lists in-frame clones only, not all of them. This repertoire includes about 130,000 clones. Study-level results: Data from an earlier analysis indicated that most TCR beta V segments were productive either about 90% or about 30% of the time. Among TCR sequences, most were rare, though some public TCRs appeared in many donors.

What was sequenced was PBMCs. V gene TRBV11-3 combines with J gene TRBJ2-2; 14 nucleotides agree with TRBD2. This clonotype was obtained from a man younger than 35 in good health and CMV-seronegative. The CDR3 loop is CASSLTSGRVTGELFF. In DNA, the CDR3 is TGTGCCAGCAGCTTGACTAGCGGGAGGGTCACCGGGGAGCTGTTTTTT.